This T cell receptor (beta chain) derives from a study of T cells after yellow fever vaccination. Overall study results and limits: A weaker but faster secondary response was observed, peaking on day 5 versus 15. From the bulk population, abundant clonotypes could contaminate and appear within FACS-sorted repertoires.

Many counts were recorded for this clonotype. Its antigen is undetermined. Researchers made TCR cDNA using 5'RACE template switching, and this step added a universal primer site and UMIs. Each CDR3 protein gets one entry after TCRdb re-called the 5' RACE reads with MiXCR. The sample includes around 330,000 distinct CDR3 sequences, around 3.6% of them seen just once. The CDR3 consists of 12 residues. V lost 3 bases and J lost 10, with 10 bases in between. CDR1 and CDR2 (germline): MDHEN, SYDVKM. V is TRBV28 and J is TRBJ2-1; D unresolved. The sample here was PBMCs, taken on the day of the yellow fever booster vaccination. The clonotype comes from a man aged 18 to 30 who received the YFV17D yellow fever vaccine. In DNA, the CDR3 is TGTGCCAGCAGTTTCTCAAAATTCGAGCAGTTCTTC. It specifies CASSFSKFEQFF.